This TCR beta chain came from a study of blood T cell repertoires in COVID-19. Produced via immunoSEQ multiplex PCR; TCRdb's table is partial and in-frame only. The sample yields over 100,000 clones, around 86% seen once. There are 13 residues in the CDR3. Germline V gene lookup returns CDR1 SGHRS and CDR2 YFSETQ. Trimming removed 4 bases at V and 5 bases at J, with 12 bases between. Sequences were obtained from peripheral blood. The gene calls are TRBV5-1 and TRBJ1-1; D is perhaps TRBD1 (5 bases). This receptor was identified in a man older than 75 with acute or convalescent COVID-19. CDR3: CASSPWGVTEAFF. The CDR3 nucleotides read TGCGCCAGCAGCCCATGGGGGGTGACTGAAGCTTTCTTT.